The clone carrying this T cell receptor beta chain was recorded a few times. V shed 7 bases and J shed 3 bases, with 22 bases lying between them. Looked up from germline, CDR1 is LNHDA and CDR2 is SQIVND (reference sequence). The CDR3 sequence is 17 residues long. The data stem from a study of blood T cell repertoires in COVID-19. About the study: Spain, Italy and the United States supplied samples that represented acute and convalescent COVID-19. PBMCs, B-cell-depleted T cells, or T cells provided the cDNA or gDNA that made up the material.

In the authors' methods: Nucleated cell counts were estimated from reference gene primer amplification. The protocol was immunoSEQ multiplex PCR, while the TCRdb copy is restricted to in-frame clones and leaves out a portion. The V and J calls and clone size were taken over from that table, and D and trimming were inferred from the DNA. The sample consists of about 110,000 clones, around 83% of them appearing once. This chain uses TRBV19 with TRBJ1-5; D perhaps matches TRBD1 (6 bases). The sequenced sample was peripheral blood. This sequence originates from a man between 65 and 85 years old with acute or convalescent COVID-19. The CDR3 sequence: CASTNRPPGHSNQPQHF. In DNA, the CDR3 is TGTGCCAGTACCAATAGGCCCCCGGGACACTCCAATCAGCCCCAGCATTTT.